What follows are 26 T cell receptor beta chains derived from one specimen sequenced in a study of vaccination and CD4 T cells after COVID-19 (dated by TCRdb to 2021 to 2024). To prepare the library, PCR was applied. Instrument on record: Illumina iSeq 100. DNA from cultured CD4+ T cells underwent TCR sequencing with the Oncomine TCR Beta short-read assay at the Johns Hopkins FTIC core. In TCRdb, the public reads were trimmed at Q25 with fastp and aligned with MiXCR, with productive beta chains retained. Each entry is one CDR3 protein sequence, shown with its most common DNA and genes. Within this sample are fewer than 8,500 distinct CDR3 sequences, with approximately 66% of them counted one time only. Clones ranked in the top ten supply 22% of the sample. These receptors are not linked to any known antigen. What the treatment or condition label conveys for this sample: roughly ten-day PBMC culture with coronavirus spike peptide pools or control peptides (ViraFEST assay).

The material sequenced was CD4+ T cells from blood, cultured in vitro. The receptors were gathered from a human donor who had recovered from COVID-19.

The chain joins TRBV7-2 to TRBJ2-2; 7 nucleotides align to TRBD2. V was pared by 3 bases and J by 0 bases, with 1 base of the junction left unmatched. The germline gives CDR1 SGHTA, CDR2 FQGNSA. This CDR3 is 15 amino acids long. Written as DNA, the CDR3 is TGTGCCAGCAGCTTGGGACTACCGAACACCGGGGAGCTGTTTTTT. The encoded protein is CASSLGLPNTGELFF.

The gene calls are TRBV11-3 and TRBJ2-5; D might be TRBD2 (7 bases). V dropped 1 base and J dropped 5 bases, with 14 bases sitting between them. From germline, CDR1 is SGHNT and CDR2 YENEEA. CDR3 length: 15 amino acids. CDR3 nucleotides: TGTGCCAGCAGCTTAGTAGGTCGGGGGGCCGAGACCCAGTACTTC. Amino acids: CASSLVGRGAETQYF. Filled out from reference TRBV11-3 and TRBJ2-5, the complete variable domain reads EAGVVQSPRYKIIEKKQPVAFWCNPISGHNTLYWYLQNLGQGPELLIRYENEEAVDDSQLPKDRFSAERLKGVDSTLKIQPAELGDSAVYLCASSLVGRGAETQYFGPGTRLLVL.

The chain combines TRBV28 with TRBJ2-3; TRBD2 might be the D (5 bases). V was shortened by 1 base and J by 5 bases, with 10 bases between the two germline ends. The germline gives CDR1 MDHEN, CDR2 SYDVKM. The length of the CDR3 is 14 residues. Written as DNA, the CDR3 is TGTGCCAGCAGTTTATCGGCCACTAGAGATACGCAGTATTTT. Residues: CASSLSATRDTQYF. Based on the CDR3 plus reference TRBV28 and TRBJ2-3, the full variable domain is DVKVTQSSRYLVKRTGEKVFLECVQDMDHENMFWYRQDPGLGLRLIYFSYDVKMKEKGDIPEGYSVSREKKERFSLILESASTNQTSMYLCASSLSATRDTQYFGPGTRLTVL.

This clonotype is medium-sized. The rearrangement uses TRBV6-5 and TRBJ2-7; TRBD2 aligns across 7 bases. Per the germline V gene, CDR1 is MNHEY and CDR2 is SVGAGI. V was pared by 2 bases and J by 5 bases, with 6 bases of the junction left unmatched. The CDR3 is made up of 14 amino acids. CDR3 sequence: CASSYGRESDEQYF. Written as DNA, the CDR3 is TGTGCCAGCAGTTACGGGAGGGAATCTGACGAGCAGTACTTC.

This chain uses TRBV2 with TRBJ1-2, with a tentative D call TRBD1 (6 bases). CDR3 length: 15 amino acids. Germline CDR1 SNHLY, CDR2 FYNNEI. Between the trimmed V and J ends, which lost 2 bases and 3 bases, there was a span of 13 bases. CDR3 amino acids: CASSENLGGDYGYTF. For the CDR3, the DNA is TGTGCCAGCAGTGAAAATCTAGGGGGGGACTATGGCTACACCTTC.

This clonotype was detected only a few times. The genes are TRBV7-9 and TRBJ2-2, with D hard to call. The germline V and J ends were trimmed by 5 bases and 2 bases, with 6 bases remaining between them. Germline V gene data show CDR1 as SEHNR and CDR2 as FQNEAQ (reference sequence). CDR3 length: 13 amino acids. The DNA for the CDR3 is TGTGCCAGCAGCAAGGTCAACACCGGGGAGCTGTTTTTT. Its translation is CASSKVNTGELFF.

The chain combines TRBV6-5 with TRBJ1-5, with 11 positions matching TRBD1. CDR1 is MNHEY and CDR2 is SVGAGI in the germline V gene. With 0 bases clipped from V and 7 bases from J, the junction kept 11 bases outside the gene matches. The CDR3 is 18 amino acids. CDR3 in amino acids: CASSYSLPGQGDEQPQHF. CDR3 coding DNA: TGTGCCAGCAGTTACTCCCTCCCGGGACAGGGGGACGAACAGCCCCAGCATTTT.

The chain employs TRBV6-1 and TRBJ2-5; D is unclear. This CDR3 contains 16 residues. The germline V and J ends were trimmed by 2 bases and 5 bases, with 18 bases remaining between them. From germline, CDR1 is MNHNS and CDR2 SASEGT. This CDR3 reads CASSELVVGLGETQYF. The CDR3 nucleotides are TGTGCCAGCAGTGAATTAGTGGTAGGGCTGGGGGAGACCCAGTACTTC.

The chain links TRBV11-3 to TRBJ1-2, with no clear D. Per germline, CDR1 SGHNT and CDR2 YENEEA. Trimming stripped 5 bases from V and 1 base from J, with 8 bases between. The CDR3 is 13 residues long. CDR3 protein: CASSPGDNYGYTF. In DNA form, the CDR3 reads TGTGCCAGCAGCCCCGGGGATAACTATGGCTACACCTTC.

The rearrangement uses TRBV20-1 and TRBJ2-7, with D hard to call. Trimming stripped 2 bases from V and 1 base from J, with 18 bases between. This CDR3 has 16 amino acids. Germline V gene lookup returns CDR1 DFQATT and CDR2 SNEGSKA (reference sequence). CDR3 region: CSARLPGSETSYEQYF. As DNA, the CDR3 is TGCAGTGCTAGACTCCCGGGCAGCGAGACTTCCTACGAGCAGTACTTC.

The chain links TRBV24-1 to TRBJ2-5; 8 nucleotides match TRBD1. Germline loops: CDR1 KGHDR, CDR2 SFDVKD. Trimming removed 4 bases from V and 4 bases from J; junction bases left unmatched: 7. The CDR3 covers 15 residues. The chain's CDR3 is CATSDPRQGLETQYF. DNA for the CDR3: TGTGCCACCAGTGACCCCCGACAGGGGCTAGAGACCCAGTACTTC.

This clonotype was counted only a few times. In nucleotides, the CDR3 is TGTGCCAGCAGCTTAAAGACAGATTCACCCCTCCACTTT. It yields the protein CASSLKTDSPLHF. The V gene is TRBV11-3, the J gene TRBJ1-6; maybe TRBD1 (5 bases). Trimming pared 2 bases from V and 8 bases from J, leaving 7 bases between. Germline-derived CDR1 and CDR2 are SGHNT and YENEEA. CDR3 size: 13 residues.

This clonotype was observed once. V gene TRBV7-2 combines with J gene TRBJ2-7; 9 nucleotides match TRBD1. V shed 2 bases, J shed 4 bases, and the junction held 6 bases outside the gene matches. CDR1 is SGHTA, CDR2 FQGNSA, per germline. The CDR3 loop spans 15 amino acids. CDR3 DNA: TGTGCCAGCAGCTTATATTGGGACAGGGTTTACGAGCAGTACTTC. As protein: CASSLYWDRVYEQYF.

The rearrangement uses TRBV7-2 and TRBJ2-7; 10 bases agree with TRBD2. With 5 bases clipped from V and 7 bases from J, the junction kept 5 bases outside the gene matches. Germline CDR1 and CDR2: SGHTA and FQGNSA. CDR3 length equals 13 residues. CDR3: CASSISGGGEQYF. For the CDR3, the DNA is TGTGCCAGCAGCATAAGCGGGGGGGGAGAGCAGTACTTC.

The V gene is TRBV20-1, the J gene TRBJ2-3; D gene uncertain. Germline V CDR1 and CDR2: DFQATT, SNEGSKA (reference sequence). The V end was cut by 7 bases, the J end by 2 bases, with 10 bases between. The CDR3 has 12 residues. The chain's CDR3 is CSVVASTDTQYF. The DNA for the CDR3 is TGCAGTGTCGTGGCCTCCACAGATACGCAGTATTTT.

In nucleotides, the CDR3 is TGTGCCAGCAGCCCCCGCTTTTCAGAGACCCAGTACTTC. Protein product: CASSPRFSETQYF. V gene TRBV5-4 combines with J gene TRBJ2-5; D is uncertain. CDR1 is SGHNT and CDR2 is YYREEE in the germline V gene (reference sequence). The germline V and J ends were trimmed by 4 bases and 4 bases, with 11 bases remaining between them. This CDR3 is 13 amino acids long. The complete variable domain, with remaining parts taken from reference TRBV5-4 and TRBJ2-5, reads ETGVTQSPTHLIKTRGQQVTLRCSSQSGHNTVSWYQQALGQGPQFIFQYYREEENGRGNFPPRFSGLQFPNYSSELNVNALELDDSALYLCASSPRFSETQYFGPGTRLLVL.

The table lists this clonotype with a few counts. The CDR3 nucleotides read TGTGCCAGCCGTAGCTCGGGAGGGACGTACGAGCAGTACTTC. Translating it yields CASRSSGGTYEQYF. The chain recombines TRBV6-2 or TRBV6-3 with TRBJ2-7; 8 nucleotides line up with TRBD2. Germline CDR1 is MNHEY and CDR2 is SVGEGT. The CDR3 is 14 residues long. V was clipped by 8 bases and J by 4 bases; unmatched bases: 10.

The V and J genes are TRBV6-1 and TRBJ1-2; D remains ambiguous. Looked up from germline, CDR1 is MNHNS and CDR2 is SASEGT. Trimming cost V 8 bases and J 0 bases, with 13 bases left between them. The CDR3 spans 14 residues. The DNA of the CDR3 is TGTGCCAGCCGACCGGGCCCCGCTAACTATGGCTACACCTTC. Translating it yields CASRPGPANYGYTF.

This clonotype appeared once. The rearrangement uses TRBV7-3 and TRBJ1-3, with D hard to call. The V end lost 0 bases, the J end lost 3 bases, and 6 bases lay between the germline ends. The length of the CDR3 is 14 residues. Germline V gene sequence: CDR1 SGHTA, CDR2 FQGTGA. The CDR3 DNA sequence: TGTGCCAGCAGCTTAACGGGAGGTGGAAACACCATATATTTT. The encoded protein is CASSLTGGGNTIYF.

The chain uses TRBV20-1 and TRBJ1-2; D might be TRBD1 (5 bases). Per germline, CDR1 DFQATT and CDR2 SNEGSKA (reference sequence). V was shortened by 3 bases and J by 0 bases, with 17 bases between the two germline ends. This CDR3 has 16 residues. The CDR3 DNA reads as TGCAGTGCTAGGGCTATCGCGAGGGGCGCTAACTATGGCTACACCTTC. Translating it yields CSARAIARGANYGYTF.

This clonotype occurred a few times. The chain carries TRBV7-2 and TRBJ1-2; 8 nucleotides align to TRBD1. V was clipped by 5 bases and J by 8 bases; unmatched bases: 13. Germline V gene data show CDR1 as SGHTA and CDR2 as FQGNSA. The CDR3 spans 15 residues. In nucleotides, the CDR3 is TGTGCCAGCAGCCCAGAGGGACAGGCGGGGAGGGGCTACACCTTC. Its protein is CASSPEGQAGRGYTF.

The V gene is TRBV10-3, the J gene TRBJ2-1; possible D gene TRBD2, 6 bases. This CDR3 is built from 15 residues. CDR1 and CDR2 from the germline V gene are ENHRY and SYGVKD. Trimming took off 4 bases at V and 0 bases at J, with 10 bases between the two ends. CDR3 residues: CAISGQGGSYNEQFF. CDR3 bases: TGTGCCATCAGTGGGCAGGGAGGCTCCTACAATGAGCAGTTCTTC.

V is TRBV20-1 and J is TRBJ2-3; D gene ambiguous. Germline CDR1 is DFQATT and CDR2 is SNEGSKA (reference sequence). V was pared by 6 bases and J by 2 bases, with 12 bases between. The CDR3 totals 13 residues. CDR3 DNA sequence: TGCAGTGCCCCGCCGTTCACCACAGATACGCAGTATTTT. Its translation is CSAPPFTTDTQYF.

The rearrangement uses TRBV20-1 and TRBJ1-2; 9 bases agree with TRBD1. The junction had 14 bases not matched to a gene; V was cut back by 5 bases and J by 4 bases. The CDR3 has 16 residues. The germline gives CDR1 DFQATT, CDR2 SNEGSKA (reference sequence). The CDR3 nucleotides are TGCAGTGCTCTGACAGGGGGTCGGGGACCCGCCTATGGCTACACCTTC. Protein product: CSALTGGRGPAYGYTF.

V is TRBV27 and J is TRBJ2-1, with unresolved D. The CDR3 spans 15 residues. CDR1 and CDR2 (germline): MNHEY, SMNVEV (reference sequence). Trimming left V 5 bases short and J 0 bases short, with 11 bases between. The chain's CDR3 is CASSPLRSSYNEQFF. As DNA, the CDR3 is TGTGCCAGCAGTCCGCTCCGGAGCTCCTACAATGAGCAGTTCTTC.

The rearrangement joins TRBV12-3 or TRBV12-4 to TRBJ1-6; perhaps TRBD1 as D (5 bases). The germline V and J ends were trimmed by 3 bases and 5 bases, with 8 bases remaining between them. CDR3 length equals 14 residues. DNA of the CDR3: TGTGCCAGCAGTTTTTCACAGGATAATTCACCCCTCCACTTT. It specifies CASSFSQDNSPLHF.